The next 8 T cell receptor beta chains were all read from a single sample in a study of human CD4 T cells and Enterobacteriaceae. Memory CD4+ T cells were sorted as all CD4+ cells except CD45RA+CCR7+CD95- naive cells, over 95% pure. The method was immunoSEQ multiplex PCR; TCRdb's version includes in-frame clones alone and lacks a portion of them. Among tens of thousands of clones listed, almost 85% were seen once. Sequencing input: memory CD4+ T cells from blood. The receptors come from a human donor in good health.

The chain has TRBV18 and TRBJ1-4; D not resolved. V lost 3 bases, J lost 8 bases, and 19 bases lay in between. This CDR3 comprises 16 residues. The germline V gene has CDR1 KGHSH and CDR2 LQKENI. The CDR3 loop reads CASSPGAVLAGEKLFF. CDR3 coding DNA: TGTGCCAGCTCACCCGGAGCAGTCTTAGCCGGGGAAAAACTGTTTTTT.

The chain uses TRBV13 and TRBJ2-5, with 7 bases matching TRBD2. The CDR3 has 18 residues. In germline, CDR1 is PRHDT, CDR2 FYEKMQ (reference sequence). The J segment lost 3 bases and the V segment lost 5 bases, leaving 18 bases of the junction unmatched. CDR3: CASSPSRGLADQEETQYF. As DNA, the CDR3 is TGTGCCAGCAGCCCCTCTAGAGGCCTAGCGGACCAAGAAGAGACCCAGTACTTC.

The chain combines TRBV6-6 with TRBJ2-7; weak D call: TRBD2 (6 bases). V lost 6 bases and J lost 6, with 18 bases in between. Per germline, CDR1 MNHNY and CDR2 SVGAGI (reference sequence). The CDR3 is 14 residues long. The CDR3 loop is CASSLGTRGPEQYF. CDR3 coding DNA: TGTGCCAGCAGCCTTGGGACTCGGGGCCCCGAGCAGTACTTC.

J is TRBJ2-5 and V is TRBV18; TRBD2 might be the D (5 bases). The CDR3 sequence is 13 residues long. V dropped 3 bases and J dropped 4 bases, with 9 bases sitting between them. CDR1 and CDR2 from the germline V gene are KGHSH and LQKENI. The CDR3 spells CASSPFRGETQYF. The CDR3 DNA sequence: TGTGCCAGCTCACCGTTCCGGGGAGAGACCCAGTACTTC.

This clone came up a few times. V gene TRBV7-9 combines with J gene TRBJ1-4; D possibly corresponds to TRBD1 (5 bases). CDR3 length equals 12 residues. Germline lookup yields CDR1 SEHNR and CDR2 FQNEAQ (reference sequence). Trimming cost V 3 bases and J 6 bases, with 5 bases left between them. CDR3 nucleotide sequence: TGTGCCAGCAGCTTGACAGATGAAAAACTGTTTTTT. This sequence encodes CASSLTDEKLFF. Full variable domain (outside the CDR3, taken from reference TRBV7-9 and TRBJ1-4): DTGVSQNPRHKITKRGQNVTFRCDPISEHNRLYWYRQTLGQGPEFLTYFQNEAQLEKSRLLSDRFSAERPKGSFSTLEIQRTEQGDSAMYLCASSLTDEKLFFGSGTQLSVL.

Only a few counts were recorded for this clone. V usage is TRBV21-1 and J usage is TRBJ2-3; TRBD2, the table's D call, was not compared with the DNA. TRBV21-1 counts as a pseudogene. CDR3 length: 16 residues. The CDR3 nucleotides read TGTGCCAGCAGCGGTGGGGACGTCGGAGGGTCTGATACGCAGTATTTT. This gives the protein CASSGGDVGGSDTQYF.

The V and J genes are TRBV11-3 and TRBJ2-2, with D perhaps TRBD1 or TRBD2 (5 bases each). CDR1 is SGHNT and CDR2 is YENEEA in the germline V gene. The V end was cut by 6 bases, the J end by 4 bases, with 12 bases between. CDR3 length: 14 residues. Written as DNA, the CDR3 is TGTGCCAGCAGTGGGGGTGGGTTCACCGGGGAGCTGTTTTTT. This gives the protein CASSGGGFTGELFF.

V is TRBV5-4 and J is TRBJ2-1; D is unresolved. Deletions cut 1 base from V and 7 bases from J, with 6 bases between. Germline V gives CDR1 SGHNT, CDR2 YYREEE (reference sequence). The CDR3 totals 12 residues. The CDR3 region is CASSLWENEQFF. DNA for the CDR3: TGTGCCAGCAGCTTGTGGGAAAATGAGCAGTTCTTC.